This is a list of T cell receptor beta chains from one sample in a study of identical twins. A single record per CDR3 protein comes from TCRdb applying MiXCR to the 5' RACE reads. The sample lists 250,000 or so distinct CDR3 sequences, approximately 8.3% occurring once. The same sample was also studied in work on yellow fever vaccine responses in identical twins.

Sequencing input: CD8+ T cells sorted from blood. These receptors were taken from a woman between 18 and 29 years old in good health. The CDR3 runs from the conserved cysteine through the conserved F or W. The D gene is left open where the match is weak. The size of a clone is reported for some rows only, either as once, few or many, or as a class for expanded clones.

size,V,D,J,CDR3,DNA
.,TRBV4-1,.,TRBJ2-7,CASSQETSTDYEQYF,TGCGCCAGCAGCCAAGAAACGTCAACCGACTACGAGCAGTACTTC
.,TRBV27,.,TRBJ2-7,CASSLNLAYEQYF,TGTGCCAGCAGTTTGAACCTAGCCTACGAGCAGTACTTC
many,TRBV4-3,TRBD2,TRBJ2-7,CASSDRLAGYYEQYF,TGCGCCAGCAGCGACCGTCTAGCGGGATACTACGAGCAGTACTTC
.,TRBV7-6,TRBD2,TRBJ2-1,CASSSEIAGGTYNEQFF,TGTGCCAGCAGCTCAGAAATAGCGGGAGGTACCTACAATGAGCAGTTCTTC
.,TRBV2,.,TRBJ2-3,CASLQTADTQYF,TGTGCCAGTCTCCAGACCGCAGATACGCAGTATTTT
.,TRBV27,.,TRBJ1-2,CASRGGKNGYTF,TGTGCCAGCAGGGGAGGGAAGAATGGCTACACCTTC
few,TRBV11-2,.,TRBJ2-1,CASSYLLQFF,TGTGCCAGCAGTTACCTATTGCAGTTCTTC
.,TRBV28,TRBD2,TRBJ2-1,CASAGLAGSYNEQFF,TGTGCCAGCGCGGGACTAGCGGGCTCCTACAATGAGCAGTTCTTC
.,TRBV29-1,.,TRBJ2-1,CSVGFTWSTYNEQFF,TGCAGCGTTGGATTTACATGGAGTACTTACAATGAGCAGTTCTTC
few,TRBV6-5,TRBD1,TRBJ2-5,CASSYLPTGQGLQETQYF,TGTGCCAGCAGTTACTTACCCACGGGACAGGGGCTCCAAGAGACCCAGTACTTC
.,TRBV3-1,.,TRBJ1-1,CASSSLGDAGNTEAFF,TGTGCCAGCAGCAGCCTGGGGGATGCGGGGAACACTGAAGCTTTCTTT
.,TRBV20-1,.,TRBJ2-7,CSARGLRTDVYEQYF,TGCAGTGCTAGAGGCCTACGGACAGACGTTTACGAGCAGTACTTC
.,TRBV7-9,.,TRBJ2-7,CASSLGWDEQYF,TGTGCCAGCAGCTTGGGGTGGGACGAGCAGTACTTC
few,TRBV6-5,.,TRBJ2-1,CASSYSPLASTYNEQFF,TGTGCCAGCAGTTACTCCCCCCTAGCGTCAACCTACAATGAGCAGTTCTTC
few,TRBV7-9,.,TRBJ2-7,CASATRNSYEQYF,TGTGCCAGCGCGACCAGGAATTCCTACGAGCAGTACTTC
few,TRBV12-3/TRBV12-4,TRBD2,TRBJ2-3,CASSLIERGAGGFSTDTQYF,TGTGCCAGCAGTTTAATAGAGAGGGGGGCGGGAGGCTTTAGCACAGATACGCAGTATTTT
few,TRBV29-1,.,TRBJ1-1,CSVGPAGNMNTEAFF,TGCAGCGTCGGCCCCGCAGGGAACATGAACACTGAAGCTTTCTTT
many,TRBV20-1,TRBD2,TRBJ2-5,CSARTPGTSGRMGETQYF,TGCAGTGCTAGAACCCCCGGGACTAGCGGGAGGATGGGCGAGACCCAGTACTTC
.,TRBV10-2,.,TRBJ2-1,CASLRLDSYNEQFF,TGCGCCAGCCTGAGACTAGACTCCTACAATGAGCAGTTCTTC
.,TRBV7-9,.,TRBJ2-7,CARYENRSYEQYF,TGTGCCAGGTACGAAAACAGATCCTACGAGCAGTACTTC